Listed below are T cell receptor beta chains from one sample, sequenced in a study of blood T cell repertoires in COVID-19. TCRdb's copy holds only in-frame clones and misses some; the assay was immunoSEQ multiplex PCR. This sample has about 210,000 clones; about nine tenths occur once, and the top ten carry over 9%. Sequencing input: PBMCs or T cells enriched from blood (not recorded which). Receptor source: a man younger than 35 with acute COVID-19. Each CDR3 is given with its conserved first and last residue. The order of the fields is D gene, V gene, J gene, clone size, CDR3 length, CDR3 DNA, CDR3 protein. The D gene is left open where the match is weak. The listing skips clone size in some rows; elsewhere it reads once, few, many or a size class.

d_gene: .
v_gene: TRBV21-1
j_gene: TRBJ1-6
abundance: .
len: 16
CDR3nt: TGTGCCAGCAGCAAGGACGACAGTCCGAATAATTCACCCCTCCACTTT
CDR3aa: CASSKDDSPNNSPLHF

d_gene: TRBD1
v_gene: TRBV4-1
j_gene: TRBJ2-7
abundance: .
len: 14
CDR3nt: TGCGCCAGCAGCTACGGGACAGGCGACTACGAGCAGTACTTC
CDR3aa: CASSYGTGDYEQYF

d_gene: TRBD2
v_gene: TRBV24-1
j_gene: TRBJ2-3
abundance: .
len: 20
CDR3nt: TGTGCCACCAGTGACCGGCGGGGGGGAAGCAGCGGTGCCCTCGCCGATACGCAGTATTTT
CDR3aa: CATSDRRGGSSGALADTQYF

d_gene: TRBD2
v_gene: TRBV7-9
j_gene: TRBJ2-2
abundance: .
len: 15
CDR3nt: TGTGCCAGCAGCTTAATTAGCGGGGTCCCCGGGGAGCTGTTTTTT
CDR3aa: CASSLISGVPGELFF

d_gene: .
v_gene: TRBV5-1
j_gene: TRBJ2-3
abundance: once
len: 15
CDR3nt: TGCGCCAGCAGCTTGGAGGGACATAGCACAGATACGCAGTATTTT
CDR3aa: CASSLEGHSTDTQYF

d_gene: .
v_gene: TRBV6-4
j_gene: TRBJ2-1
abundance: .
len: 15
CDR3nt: TGTGCCAGCAGTGAAAGGGCGGAGGGTAGCAATGAGCAGTTCTTC
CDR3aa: CASSERAEGSNEQFF

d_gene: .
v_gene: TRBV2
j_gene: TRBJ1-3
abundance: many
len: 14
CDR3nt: TGTGCCAGATCCAGGGCCGACTCTGGAAACACCATATATTTT
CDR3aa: CARSRADSGNTIYF

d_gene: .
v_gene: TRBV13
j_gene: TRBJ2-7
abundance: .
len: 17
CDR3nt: TGTGCCAGCAGCTCAACCCCGGGGACTGGGCGGGATTACGAGCAGTACTTC
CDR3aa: CASSSTPGTGRDYEQYF

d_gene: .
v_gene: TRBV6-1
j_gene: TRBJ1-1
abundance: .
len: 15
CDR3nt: TGTGCCAGCAGTGAAGAGGGGGAAGGAGGCACTGAAGCTTTCTTT
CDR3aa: CASSEEGEGGTEAFF

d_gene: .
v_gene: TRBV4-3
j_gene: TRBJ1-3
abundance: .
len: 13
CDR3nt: TGCGCCAGCAGCCAAGATCTTAGAAACACCATATATTTT
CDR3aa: CASSQDLRNTIYF

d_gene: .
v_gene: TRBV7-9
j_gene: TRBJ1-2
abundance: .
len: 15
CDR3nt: TGTGCCAGCAGCTTAATAGAGACAGTTAACTATGGCTACACCTTC
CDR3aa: CASSLIETVNYGYTF

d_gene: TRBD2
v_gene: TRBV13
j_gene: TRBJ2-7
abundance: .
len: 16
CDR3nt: TGTGCCAGCAGCTCGGGGACTAGTCCTCCCTCCTACGAGCAGTACTTC
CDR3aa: CASSSGTSPPSYEQYF

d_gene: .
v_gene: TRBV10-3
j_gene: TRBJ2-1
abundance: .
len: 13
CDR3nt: TGTGCCGCCGGAACGGACAGCTACAATGAGCAGTTCTTC
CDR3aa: CAAGTDSYNEQFF

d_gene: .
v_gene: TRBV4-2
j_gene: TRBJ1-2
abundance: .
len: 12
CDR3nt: TGTGCCAGCAGCATGGGGCTCGGTGGCTACACCTTC
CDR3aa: CASSMGLGGYTF

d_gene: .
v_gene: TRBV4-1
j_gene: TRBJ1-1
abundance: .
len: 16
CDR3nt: TGCGCCAGCAATCGCGGATTTTTGGGTGAACTCGGTGAAGCTTTCTTT
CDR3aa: CASNRGFLGELGEAFF

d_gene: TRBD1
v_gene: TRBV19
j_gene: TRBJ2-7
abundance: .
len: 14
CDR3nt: TGTGCCAGTAGTATGGGGACAGCTACCTACGAGCAGTACTTC
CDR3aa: CASSMGTATYEQYF

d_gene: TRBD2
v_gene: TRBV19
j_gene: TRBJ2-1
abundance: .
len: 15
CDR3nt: TGTGCCAGTAGTTTTAGCGGGAGCTCCTACAATGAGCAGTTCTTC
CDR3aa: CASSFSGSSYNEQFF

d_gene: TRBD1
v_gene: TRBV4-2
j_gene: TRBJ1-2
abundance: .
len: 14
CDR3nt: TGTGCCAGCAGCCCCGGGACAGCCGCGTACGGCTACACCTTC
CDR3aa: CASSPGTAAYGYTF

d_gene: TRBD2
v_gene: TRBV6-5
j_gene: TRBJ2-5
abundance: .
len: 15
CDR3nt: TGTGCCAGCAGGGGGACTAGCGGGATACGGGAGACCCAGTACTTC
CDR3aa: CASRGTSGIRETQYF

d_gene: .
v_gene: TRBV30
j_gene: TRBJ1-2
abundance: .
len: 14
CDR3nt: TGTGCCTGGAGCGCAAATTCGGGAGGTTATGGCTACACCTTC
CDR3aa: CAWSANSGGYGYTF

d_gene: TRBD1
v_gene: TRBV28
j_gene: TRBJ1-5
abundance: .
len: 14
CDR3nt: TGTGCCAGCATCGGGACAGGGAAGAATCAGCCCCAGCATTTT
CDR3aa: CASIGTGKNQPQHF

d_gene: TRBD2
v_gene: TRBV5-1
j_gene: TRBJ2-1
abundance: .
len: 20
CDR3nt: TGCGCCAGCAGCTTGGTTGCTTGGGATAGCGGGAGGATCTTCTACAATGAGCAGTTCTTC
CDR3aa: CASSLVAWDSGRIFYNEQFF

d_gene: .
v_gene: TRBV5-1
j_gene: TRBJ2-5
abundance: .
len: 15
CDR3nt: TGCGCCAGCAGCTTGGGGGGAGCTCTCCAAGAGACCCAGTACTTC
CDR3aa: CASSLGGALQETQYF

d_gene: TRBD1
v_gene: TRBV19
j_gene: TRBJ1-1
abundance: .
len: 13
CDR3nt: TGTGCCAGTAAGGAGCAGGGGGCAACTGAAGCTTTCTTT
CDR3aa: CASKEQGATEAFF

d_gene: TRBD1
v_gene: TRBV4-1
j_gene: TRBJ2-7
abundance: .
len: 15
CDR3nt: TGCGCCAGCAGCCAAAATCCGGGACAGGGTTCCGAGCAGTACTTC
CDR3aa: CASSQNPGQGSEQYF

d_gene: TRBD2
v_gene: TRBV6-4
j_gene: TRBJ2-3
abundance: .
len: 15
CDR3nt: TGTGCCAGCAGTGACAATGCGGGAGAGGTAGATACGCAGTATTTT
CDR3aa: CASSDNAGEVDTQYF

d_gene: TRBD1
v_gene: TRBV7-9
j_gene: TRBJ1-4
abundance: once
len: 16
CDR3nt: TGTGCCAGCAGCTTAGCGAAGGGGGCGGCTAATGAAAAACTGTTTTTT
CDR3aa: CASSLAKGAANEKLFF

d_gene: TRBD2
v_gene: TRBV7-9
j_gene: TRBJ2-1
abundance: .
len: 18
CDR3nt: TGTGCCAGCAGCTTAGCGTGGACTAGCGGGGACTCCTACAATGAGCAGTTCTTC
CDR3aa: CASSLAWTSGDSYNEQFF

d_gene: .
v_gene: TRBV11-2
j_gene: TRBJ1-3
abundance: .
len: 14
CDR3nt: TGTGCCAGCAGCCACGGACAGACTGGAAACACCATATATTTT
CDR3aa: CASSHGQTGNTIYF

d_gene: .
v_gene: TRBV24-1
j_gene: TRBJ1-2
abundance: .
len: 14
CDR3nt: TGTGCCACCAGTGACCCCACAGGGAGCTATGGCTACACCTTC
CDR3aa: CATSDPTGSYGYTF

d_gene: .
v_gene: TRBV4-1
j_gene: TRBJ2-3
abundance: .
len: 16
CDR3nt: TGCGCCAGCAGCCAAGAAGTTGAGGTAGGGGCAGATACGCAGTATTTT
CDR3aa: CASSQEVEVGADTQYF

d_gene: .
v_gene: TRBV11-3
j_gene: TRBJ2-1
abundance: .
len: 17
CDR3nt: TGTGCCAGCAGCCCAGTGGAGGGGTTAAGCTCCTACAATGAGCAGTTCTTC
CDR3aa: CASSPVEGLSSYNEQFF

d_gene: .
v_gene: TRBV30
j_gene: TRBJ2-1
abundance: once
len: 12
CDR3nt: TGTGCCTGGAGTGTAGACCGCGGGATGGCGTTCTTC
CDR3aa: CAWSVDRGMAFF

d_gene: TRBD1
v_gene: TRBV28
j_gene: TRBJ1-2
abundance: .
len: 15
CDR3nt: TGTGCCAGCAGTCAAGGGGGCCAGGGCACCTATGGCTACACCTTC
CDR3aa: CASSQGGQGTYGYTF

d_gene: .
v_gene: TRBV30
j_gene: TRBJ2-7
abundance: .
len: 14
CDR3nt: TGTGCCTGGAGTGAACAAAACAGGGTTTACGAGCAGTACTTC
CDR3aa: CAWSEQNRVYEQYF

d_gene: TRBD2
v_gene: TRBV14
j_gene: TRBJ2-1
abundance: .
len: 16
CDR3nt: TGTGCCAGCAGCCAGGGTGGACTAGCATCCCGATGGGAGCAGTTCTTC
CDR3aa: CASSQGGLASRWEQFF

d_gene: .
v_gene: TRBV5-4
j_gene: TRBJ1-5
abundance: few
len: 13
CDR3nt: TGTGCCAGCAGCTTGGAAAGGGGTCAGCCCCAGCATTTT
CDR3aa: CASSLERGQPQHF

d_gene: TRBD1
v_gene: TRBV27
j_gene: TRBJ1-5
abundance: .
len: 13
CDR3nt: TGTGCCAGCCGACAGGGGATGGTGCAGCCCCAGCATTTT
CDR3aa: CASRQGMVQPQHF

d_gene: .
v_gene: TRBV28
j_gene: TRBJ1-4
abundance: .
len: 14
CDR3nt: TGTGCCAGCAGTTTCCTCCTACCCGATGAAAAACTGTTTTTT
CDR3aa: CASSFLLPDEKLFF

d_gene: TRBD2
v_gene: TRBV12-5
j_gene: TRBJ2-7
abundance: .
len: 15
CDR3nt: TGTGCTAGTGGTTTTGGTAACGTCGGGGGGTACGAGCAGTACTTC
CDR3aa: CASGFGNVGGYEQYF

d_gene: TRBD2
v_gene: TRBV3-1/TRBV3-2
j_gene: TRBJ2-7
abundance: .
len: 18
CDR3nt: TGTGCCAGCAGCCAATTCATGTTCGGGCCTAGCGGGAGCGCTGAGCAGTACTTC
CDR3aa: CASSQFMFGPSGSAEQYF

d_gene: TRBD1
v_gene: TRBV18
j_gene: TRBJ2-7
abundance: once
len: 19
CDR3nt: TGTGCCAGCTCACCACCTGTTGGTTTCGGGGACAGGTCCTCCTACGAGCAGTACTTC
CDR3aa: CASSPPVGFGDRSSYEQYF

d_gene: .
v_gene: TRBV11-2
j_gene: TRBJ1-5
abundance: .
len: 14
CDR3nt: TGTGCCAGCAGCTCGGACAGTCGCAATCAGCCCCAGCATTTT
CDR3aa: CASSSDSRNQPQHF

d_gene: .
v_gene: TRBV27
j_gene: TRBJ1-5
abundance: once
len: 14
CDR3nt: TGTGCCAGCACCGATCGGGGTAGCAATCAGCCCCAGCATTTT
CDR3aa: CASTDRGSNQPQHF

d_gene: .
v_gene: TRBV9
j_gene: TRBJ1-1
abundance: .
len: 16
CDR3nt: TGTGCCAGCAGCCCCCTTTCGGGGGGCCAGGACACTGAAGCTTTCTTT
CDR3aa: CASSPLSGGQDTEAFF

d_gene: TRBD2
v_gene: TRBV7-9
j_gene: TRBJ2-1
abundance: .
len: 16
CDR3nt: TGTGCCAGCAGCTTACGGGTAGCGGGAGGTTTGAATGAGCAGTTCTTC
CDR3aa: CASSLRVAGGLNEQFF

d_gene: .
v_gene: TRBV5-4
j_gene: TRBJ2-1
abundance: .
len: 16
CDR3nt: TGTGCCAGCAGCTTGGCCAGGCAGGACGGGAAAGATGAGCAGTTCTTC
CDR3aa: CASSLARQDGKDEQFF

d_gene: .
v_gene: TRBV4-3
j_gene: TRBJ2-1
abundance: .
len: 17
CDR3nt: TGCGCCAGCAGCCAAGATCGTCTGAGCGTAGAATACAATGAGCAGTTCTTC
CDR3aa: CASSQDRLSVEYNEQFF

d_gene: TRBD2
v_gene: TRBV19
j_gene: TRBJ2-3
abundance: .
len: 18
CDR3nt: TGTGCCAGTAGAAGCCAGGGACTAGCGGGTCGGAGCCCAGATACGCAGTATTTT
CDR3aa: CASRSQGLAGRSPDTQYF

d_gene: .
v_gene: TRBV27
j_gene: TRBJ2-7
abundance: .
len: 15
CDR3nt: TGTGCCAGCAGTTTCTTCGGGGGGCCCTCCTACGAGCAGTACTTC
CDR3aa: CASSFFGGPSYEQYF

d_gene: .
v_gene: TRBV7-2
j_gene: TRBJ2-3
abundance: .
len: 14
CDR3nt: TGTGCCAGCAGCCTAGCCTCCTTCCGAGATACGCAGTATTTT
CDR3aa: CASSLASFRDTQYF

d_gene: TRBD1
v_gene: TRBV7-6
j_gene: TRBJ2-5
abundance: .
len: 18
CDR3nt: TGTGCCAGCAGCTTAGACCCGCCAGCCAGGACAGGGCGCGGGACCCAGTACTTC
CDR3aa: CASSLDPPARTGRGTQYF

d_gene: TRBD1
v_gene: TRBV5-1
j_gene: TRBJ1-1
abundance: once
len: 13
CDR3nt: TGCGCCAGCAGCTCCAGGGGGCACACTGAAGCTTTCTTT
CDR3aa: CASSSRGHTEAFF

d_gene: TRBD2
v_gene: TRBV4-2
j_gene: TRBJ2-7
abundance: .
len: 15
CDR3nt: TGTGCCAGCAGCCAAGAGTCGGGAGGGCTCTACGAGCAGTACTTC
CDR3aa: CASSQESGGLYEQYF

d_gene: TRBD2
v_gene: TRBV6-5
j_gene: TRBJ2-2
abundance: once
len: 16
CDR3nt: TGTGCCAGCAGTTCCTGGACTAGACAGAACACCGGGGAGCTGTTTTTT
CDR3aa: CASSSWTRQNTGELFF

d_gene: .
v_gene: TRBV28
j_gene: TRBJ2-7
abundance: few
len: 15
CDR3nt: TGTGCCAGCAGCCCCCGGGGAGGGGGAACCTACGAGCAGTACTTC
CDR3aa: CASSPRGGGTYEQYF

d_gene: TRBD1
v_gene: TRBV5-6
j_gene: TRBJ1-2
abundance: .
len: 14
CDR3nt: TGTGCCAGTAGCGGCGACAGGGGGCGCGGAGGCTACACCTTC
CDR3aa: CASSGDRGRGGYTF

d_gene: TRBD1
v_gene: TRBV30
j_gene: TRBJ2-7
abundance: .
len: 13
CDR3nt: TGTGCCTGGGGGGGACAGAACACCTACGAGCAGTACTTC
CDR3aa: CAWGGQNTYEQYF

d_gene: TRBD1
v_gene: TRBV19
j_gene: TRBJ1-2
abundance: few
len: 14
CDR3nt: TGTGCCAGCTCCGCGACAGGGAAGATTTATGGCTACACCTTC
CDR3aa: CASSATGKIYGYTF